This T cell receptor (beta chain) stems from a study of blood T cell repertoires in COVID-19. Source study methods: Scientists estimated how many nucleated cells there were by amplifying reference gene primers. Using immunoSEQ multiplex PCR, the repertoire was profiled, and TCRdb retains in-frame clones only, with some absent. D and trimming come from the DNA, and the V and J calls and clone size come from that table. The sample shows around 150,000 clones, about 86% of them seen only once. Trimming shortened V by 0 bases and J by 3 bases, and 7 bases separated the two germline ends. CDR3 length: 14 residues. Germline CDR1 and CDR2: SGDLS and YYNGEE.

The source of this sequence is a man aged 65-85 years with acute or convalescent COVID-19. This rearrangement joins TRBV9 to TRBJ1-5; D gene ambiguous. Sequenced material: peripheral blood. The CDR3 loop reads CASSVGGPNQPQHF. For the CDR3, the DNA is TGTGCCAGCAGCGTAGGCGGGCCCAATCAGCCCCAGCATTTT.